The entry that follows covers one T cell receptor (beta chain) sequence. This sample is part of a study of CD8 T cells in Susac syndrome. The V segment lost 2 bases and the J segment 3 bases; nucleotides outside the gene matches: 7. Germline CDR1 is MNHEY and CDR2 is SMNVEV (reference sequence). CDR3 size: 17 residues. RNA in amounts of roughly 0.5 to 1 ug was reverse transcribed with random hexamers. One entry per CDR3 protein results from TCRdb running MiXCR on the immunoSEQ multiplex PCR reads. The sample consists of about 180,000 distinct CDR3 sequences, approximately 96% of them appearing once. The chain has TRBV27 and TRBJ2-1; 10 bases are shared with TRBD2. Sequencing was done on a sample of CD8+ T cells from PBMCs. The TCR sequence derives from a human donor with multiple sclerosis. This CDR3 is CASSLILAGALYNEQFF. The CDR3 DNA follows: TGTGCCAGCAGTTTAATCCTAGCGGGGGCCCTCTACAATGAGCAGTTCTTC.